The 4 T cell receptor beta chains presented below share a single source sample, sequenced in a study of T cell repertoires in cytomegalovirus infection. These TCRs are of unknown antigen specificity. MiXCR, applied by TCRdb to the reads, yields one record per CDR3 protein. This table holds around 430,000 distinct CDR3 sequences, about two fifths found once. Material: cultured PBMCs, obtained from culture after CMV antigen stimulation. The receptor source for this set is a human donor in good health (CMV status not recorded). Some clones in this sample may be carry-over from other donors' samples.

This rearrangement joins TRBV7-8 to TRBJ1-6; a weak D match, TRBD1 (6 bases). CDR3 length: 20 amino acids. Germline V gene data show CDR1 as SGHVS and CDR2 as FQNEAQ. The V end was cut by 4 bases, the J end by 0 bases, with 22 bases between. Here the CDR3 reads CASSYKSGTSESSYNSPLHF. CDR3 nucleotide sequence: TGTGCCAGCAGCTATAAATCCGGGACATCTGAGAGCTCCTATAATTCACCCCTCCACTTT.

This chain connects TRBV20-1 to TRBJ2-1, with TRBD2 as a possible D gene (7 bases). The CDR3 has 14 residues. Germline V gene sequence: CDR1 DFQATT, CDR2 SNEGSKA (reference sequence). V lost 0 bases to trimming and J lost 10 bases, with 16 bases between them. The chain's CDR3 is CSARELGAGEEQFF. CDR3 nucleotides: TGCAGTGCTAGAGAACTGGGGGCGGGGGAGGAGCAGTTCTTC.

J is TRBJ2-1 and V is TRBV19; D uncertain. Per germline, CDR1 LNHDA and CDR2 SQIVND (reference sequence). This CDR3 is built from 15 residues. V lost 6 bases and J lost 5, with 17 bases in between. The CDR3 spells CASRKDLLRHNEQFF. DNA of the CDR3: TGTGCCAGTAGGAAGGACCTCCTACGCCACAATGAGCAGTTCTTC.

This clonotype occurred many times. V usage is TRBV7-2 and J usage is TRBJ1-2; no reliable D call. Germline assignment: CDR1 SGHTA and CDR2 FQGNSA. This CDR3 region has 16 residues. Trimming shortened V by 3 bases and J by 0 bases, and 14 bases separated the two germline ends. The CDR3 spells CASSLARSSANYGYTF. DNA for the CDR3: TGTGCCAGCAGCTTGGCCAGGTCTTCGGCTAACTATGGCTACACCTTC.